A single sample is the source of the 20 T cell receptor beta chains below, sequenced in a study of T cell responses to AZD1222 COVID-19 vaccine. Method: immunoSEQ multiplex PCR; TCRdb's copy keeps in-frame clones and lacks some. The top ten hold approximately 0.98% of the sample, which has roughly 200,000 clones, roughly 91% seen once. Sample: peripheral blood, taken 28 days after the second dose of the MenACWY control vaccine. Receptors were obtained from an adult who received the MenACWY meningococcal vaccine as a control.

The chain links TRBV10-2 to TRBJ1-1, with D possibly TRBD1 on 6 matching bases. The length of the CDR3 is 12 residues. CDR1 is WSHSY, CDR2 SAAADI, per germline. The germline V and J ends were trimmed by 6 bases and 6 bases, with 11 bases remaining between them. CDR3 loop: CASSAGEAEAFF. Written as DNA, the CDR3 is TGCGCCAGCAGCGCAGGGGAGGCTGAAGCTTTCTTT.

The table lists this clone with a count of one. J is TRBJ1-1 and V is TRBV19; D not resolved. V lost 2 bases, J lost 2 bases, and 15 bases lay in between. Germline loops: CDR1 LNHDA, CDR2 SQIVND (reference sequence). The CDR3 consists of 16 residues. The CDR3 spells CASSILPGRFNTEAFF. CDR3 coding DNA: TGTGCCAGTAGTATATTACCAGGCCGGTTTAACACTGAAGCTTTCTTT.

This chain joins TRBV11-2 and TRBJ2-7; D gene uncertain. CDR3 length: 12 residues. Per the germline V gene, CDR1 is SGHAT and CDR2 is FQNNGV. V gave up 1 base and J gave up 3 bases, with 4 bases separating them. CDR3 nucleotide sequence: TGTGCCAGCAGCTTAGTAGTCTACGAGCAGTACTTC. Its protein is CASSLVVYEQYF.

This chain links TRBV7-9 with TRBJ1-4; no reliable D call. Germline assignment: CDR1 SEHNR and CDR2 FQNEAQ (reference sequence). V was clipped by 3 bases and J by 5 bases, with 10 bases between them. This CDR3 spans 14 amino acids. CDR3 region: CASSLVGINEKLFF. CDR3 in DNA: TGTGCCAGCAGCTTGGTGGGGATCAATGAAAAACTGTTTTTT.

The chain recombines TRBV19 with TRBJ2-7, with no clear D. V was clipped by 3 bases and J by 7 bases, with 22 bases between them. This CDR3 has 16 residues. Germline CDR1 reads LNHDA; CDR2 reads SQIVND (reference sequence). The CDR3 DNA sequence: TGTGCCAGTAGTATTTTTAGGCCCCCTTCGTTTGGGGAGCAGTACTTC. Residues: CASSIFRPPSFGEQYF.

The chain has TRBV4-2 and TRBJ1-4; 8 bases fit TRBD1. Losses at the gene ends were 0 bases for V and 4 bases for J; bases not matched to a gene: 4. CDR3 size: 16 residues. Germline V gene lookup returns CDR1 LGHNA and CDR2 YNFKEQ. The CDR3 sequence is CASSQDWGQVNEKLFF. The CDR3 DNA reads as TGTGCCAGCAGCCAAGATTGGGGACAGGTTAATGAAAAACTGTTTTTT.

This chain uses TRBV7-9 with TRBJ1-6; maybe TRBD1 (5 bases). Trimming left V 1 base short and J 4 bases short, with 11 bases between. The germline gives CDR1 SEHNR, CDR2 FQNEAQ (reference sequence). The CDR3 is 16 residues long. CDR3 DNA sequence: TGTGCCAGCAGCTTAGGCAGGGAGGGGTATAATTCACCCCTCCACTTT. As protein: CASSLGREGYNSPLHF.

The V call is TRBV4-2, the J call TRBJ1-4, with D possibly matching TRBD1 (5 bases). With 5 bases removed from V and 8 bases from J, the gap between germline ends came to 15 bases. CDR1 and CDR2 from the germline V gene are LGHNA and YNFKEQ. CDR3 length: 14 residues. The CDR3 spells CASSGDSWGEKLFF. CDR3 nucleotide sequence: TGTGCCAGCAGCGGGGACTCGTGGGGGGAAAAACTGTTTTTT.

This chain joins TRBV10-3 and TRBJ1-2, with TRBD1 identical over 8 bases. Per germline, CDR1 ENHRY and CDR2 SYGVKD. This CDR3 comprises 14 residues. V lost 5 bases and J lost 7; bases outside the gene matches: 9. The CDR3 bases are TGTGCCATCAGTCCCGGACAGGGTACGGTTGGCTACACCTTC. It translates to CAISPGQGTVGYTF.

The chain has TRBV2 and TRBJ1-2; no reliable D call. CDR1 and CDR2 (germline): SNHLY, FYNNEI. The germline V and J ends were trimmed by 4 bases and 6 bases, with 9 bases remaining between them. The CDR3 sequence is 12 residues long. The CDR3 region is CASSATGNGYTF. The CDR3 DNA is TGTGCCAGCAGTGCGACGGGGAATGGCTACACCTTC.

The chain uses TRBV6-2 or TRBV6-3 and TRBJ1-4, with D possibly TRBD1 on 6 matching bases. Deletions cut 6 bases from V and 7 bases from J, with 18 bases between. This CDR3 comprises 15 residues. Germline CDR1 and CDR2: MNHEY and SVGEGT. CDR3 nucleotides: TGTGCCAGCAGCCTCGTTGGGGGGCGGACTGAAAAACTGTTTTTT. Translation: CASSLVGGRTEKLFF.

The chain combines TRBV27 with TRBJ2-2, with 8 nucleotides matching TRBD1. Losses at the gene ends were 5 bases for V and 5 bases for J; bases not matched to a gene: 13. Germline CDR1 reads MNHEY; CDR2 reads SMNVEV (reference sequence). This CDR3 spans 17 amino acids. The CDR3 loop reads CASSTPLRQGRTGELFF. CDR3 sequence (DNA): TGTGCCAGCAGTACTCCCCTAAGACAGGGGAGGACCGGGGAGCTGTTTTTT.

This chain links TRBV6-6 with TRBJ2-3; TRBD1 is a possible D gene (5 bases). CDR3 length: 15 amino acids. The V end lost 2 bases, the J end lost 6 bases, and 15 bases lay between the germline ends. Per the germline V gene, CDR1 is MNHNY and CDR2 is SVGAGI (reference sequence). The CDR3 DNA follows: TGTGCCAGCAGTTACGGCAGGGCAGGTATGGATACGCAGTATTTT. It yields the protein CASSYGRAGMDTQYF.

V is TRBV5-1 and J is TRBJ1-1; 7 bases are a match to TRBD1. Trimming cost V 4 bases and J 1 base; bases outside gene matches: 4. The CDR3 contains 14 residues. Germline CDR1 is SGHRS and CDR2 is YFSETQ. For the CDR3, the DNA is TGCGCCAGCAGCCCGGGACAGACGAACACTGAAGCTTTCTTT. Translation: CASSPGQTNTEAFF.

J is TRBJ2-6 and V is TRBV2; 7 nucleotides line up with TRBD1. This CDR3 region has 14 residues. From germline, CDR1 is SNHLY and CDR2 FYNNEI. Germline trimming cut 6 bases from V and 10 bases from J; bases unmatched to any gene: 9. The CDR3 is CASRPYRGLNVLTF. For the CDR3, the DNA is TGTGCCAGCAGACCATACAGGGGCCTGAACGTCCTGACTTTC.

V gene TRBV2 combines with J gene TRBJ1-5; D is ambiguous. CDR3 length equals 15 residues. From germline, CDR1 is SNHLY and CDR2 FYNNEI. Deletions cut 3 bases from V and 0 bases from J, with 9 bases between. The CDR3 DNA follows: TGTGCCAGCAGTGATGGACTGGATAGCAATCAGCCCCAGCATTTT. It is translated as CASSDGLDSNQPQHF.

J is TRBJ1-1 and V is TRBV6-5, with D uncertain. With 2 bases removed from V and 1 base from J, the gap between germline ends came to 8 bases. The CDR3 extends over 14 amino acids. CDR1 is MNHEY and CDR2 is SVGAGI in the germline V gene. The CDR3 bases are TGTGCCAGCAGTTACGACGGATCGAACACTGAAGCTTTCTTT. This gives the protein CASSYDGSNTEAFF.

The J gene is TRBJ1-2, the V gene TRBV5-1, with D possibly matching TRBD1 (5 bases). Deletions cut 4 bases from V and 8 bases from J, with 15 bases between. Germline V gene data show CDR1 as SGHRS and CDR2 as YFSETQ. This CDR3 spans 13 amino acids. The CDR3 here is CASSDQGRRGYTF. The CDR3 nucleotides read TGCGCCAGCAGCGATCAGGGAAGACGCGGCTACACCTTC.

The chain links TRBV28 to TRBJ2-7, with D possibly called TRBD1 or TRBD2 (6 bases each). Trimming took off 6 bases at V and 2 bases at J, with 23 bases between the two ends. Germline V CDR1 and CDR2: MDHEN, SYDVKM. The CDR3 is made up of 17 amino acids. The CDR3 DNA is TGTGCCAGCAGCCGTCTGGGGGGCCCGCAACTCGCCTACGAGCAGTACTTC. It yields the protein CASSRLGGPQLAYEQYF.

The rearrangement links TRBV20-1 to TRBJ2-4, with 15 positions matching TRBD2. Germline V gives CDR1 DFQATT, CDR2 SNEGSKA (reference sequence). The ends lost 3 bases at V and 4 bases at J; junction bases unmatched: 19. The CDR3 loop spans 21 amino acids. This CDR3 reads CSASFYPTGTSGGPGKNIQYF. The CDR3 DNA reads TGCAGTGCTAGTTTTTACCCAACCGGGACTAGCGGGGGGCCCGGGAAAAACATTCAGTACTTC.